These 27 T cell receptor beta chains were sequenced from one sample in a study of cytomegalovirus exposure and HLA in healthy donors. The primer mix had 60 Vbeta and 13 Jbeta primers. The data were produced by immunoSEQ multiplex PCR, yet TCRdb's version contains in-frame clones alone and is incomplete. Among 84,000 or so clones listed, roughly 80% were seen once. Sequenced input: PBMCs. The receptor source for this set is a male donor in good health and CMV-seronegative.

This chain connects TRBV7-9 to TRBJ1-2; TRBD1 is a possible D gene (6 bases). The CDR3 totals 15 residues. V was shortened by 0 bases and J by 6 bases, with 14 bases between the two germline ends. Per germline, CDR1 SEHNR and CDR2 FQNEAQ (reference sequence). CDR3: CASSLAQGGGHGYTF. Written as DNA, the CDR3 is TGTGCCAGCAGCTTAGCGCAGGGAGGGGGGCATGGCTACACCTTC. Together with reference TRBV7-9 and TRBJ1-2, the CDR3 gives the full variable domain: DTGVSQNPRHKITKRGQNVTFRCDPISEHNRLYWYRQTLGQGPEFLTYFQNEAQLEKSRLLSDRFSAERPKGSFSTLEIQRTEQGDSAMYLCASSLAQGGGHGYTFGSGTRLTVV.

The CDR3 protein is CASMEIPSTDTQYF. The DNA of the CDR3 is TGCGCCAGCATGGAGATTCCCAGCACAGATACGCAGTATTTT. The chain uses TRBV5-1 and TRBJ2-3, with no clear D. The V end was cut by 6 bases, the J end by 0 bases, with 11 bases between. The CDR3 has 14 residues. The germline V gene encodes CDR1 SGHRS and CDR2 YFSETQ. Filled out from reference TRBV5-1 and TRBJ2-3, the complete variable domain reads KAGVTQTPRYLIKTRGQQVTLSCSPISGHRSVSWYQQTPGQGLQFLFEYFSETQRNKGNFPGRFSGRQFSNSRSEMNVSTLELGDSALYLCASMEIPSTDTQYFGPGTRLTVL.

This chain connects TRBV14 to TRBJ2-7; TRBD2 is a possible D gene (5 bases). V gave up 1 base and J gave up 7 bases, with 11 bases separating them. Germline loops: CDR1 SGHDN, CDR2 FVKESK. CDR3 length equals 13 residues. DNA for the CDR3: TGTGCCAGCAGCCAAGTAAGGTCGGGAGAGCAGTACTTC. Translated, it gives CASSQVRSGEQYF.

This sequence joins TRBV7-9 and TRBJ1-2; no clear D gene. V gave up 3 bases and J gave up 0 bases, with 5 bases separating them. Germline loops: CDR1 SEHNR, CDR2 FQNEAQ (reference sequence). The CDR3 extends over 13 amino acids. The CDR3: CASSFGANYGYTF. CDR3 in DNA: TGTGCCAGCAGCTTCGGAGCTAACTATGGCTACACCTTC.

The rearrangement links TRBV9 to TRBJ1-1, with TRBD1 identical over 7 bases. V lost 3 bases, J lost 6 bases, and 8 bases stayed unmatched. This CDR3 contains 14 residues. The germline gives CDR1 SGDLS, CDR2 YYNGEE. The CDR3 DNA reads as TGTGCCAGCAGCGCGGGTGGAGGGGGCCCTGAAGCTTTCTTT. This codes for CASSAGGGGPEAFF.

The V and J genes are TRBV4-1 and TRBJ1-1; D gene uncertain. Trimming removed 4 bases from V and 1 base from J, with 7 bases in between. Germline CDR1 MGHRA, CDR2 YSYEKL. The CDR3 spans 13 residues. The CDR3 is CASSPQANTEAFF. The CDR3 DNA follows: TGCGCCAGCAGCCCGCAGGCGAACACTGAAGCTTTCTTT.

The CDR3 DNA reads TGTGCCAGCAGGTGGGCTGGGACAGGGGGCGATGAAAAACTGTTTTTT. It codes for CASRWAGTGGDEKLFF. The chain combines TRBV6-6 with TRBJ1-4; TRBD1 matches at 12 bases. The germline V gene has CDR1 MNHNY and CDR2 SVGAGI (reference sequence). The CDR3 sequence is 16 residues long. J gave up 6 bases and V 6 bases, and 8 bases lay outside the gene matches.

This clone was seen more than once but under ten times. The V and J genes are TRBV28 and TRBJ2-7; 9 nucleotides line up with TRBD1. The CDR3 loop spans 15 amino acids. Germline V gene data show CDR1 as MDHEN and CDR2 as SYDVKM. J lost 4 bases, V lost 3 bases, and 7 bases had no gene match. The DNA for the CDR3 is TGTGCCAGCAGTTTTCCGACAGGGGGTACATACGAGCAGTACTTC. This gives the protein CASSFPTGGTYEQYF.

CDR3 DNA: TGTGCCAGCAGCGGTCTACTAGCGGGGTATGGAGAGACCCAGTACTTC. Translation gives CASSGLLAGYGETQYF. V and J are TRBV9 and TRBJ2-5; 10 positions agree with TRBD2. Germline V gene lookup returns CDR1 SGDLS and CDR2 YYNGEE. With 3 bases clipped from V and 4 bases from J, the junction kept 9 bases outside the gene matches. CDR3 length: 16 residues. The full variable domain, completed using reference TRBV9 and TRBJ2-5, is DSGVTQTPKHLITATGQRVTLRCSPRSGDLSVYWYQQSLDQGLQFLIQYYNGEERAKGNILERFSAQQFPDLHSELNLSSLELGDSALYFCASSGLLAGYGETQYFGPGTRLLVL.

The chain couples TRBV4-3 to TRBJ1-3; possible D gene TRBD1, 6 bases. CDR1 is LGHNA and CDR2 is YSLEER in the germline V gene. The germline V and J ends were trimmed by 0 bases and 1 base, with 10 bases remaining between them. The CDR3 runs 16 residues. In DNA form, the CDR3 reads TGCGCCAGCAGCCAAGACCCGACAGGTTCTGGAAACACCATATATTTT. It specifies CASSQDPTGSGNTIYF.

The CDR3 region has the DNA TGTGCCAGCAGTTTATCCTTGTCTGGAAACACCATATATTTT. It translates to CASSLSLSGNTIYF. J is TRBJ1-3 and V is TRBV28; D is undetermined. V was pared by 1 base and J by 1 base, with 5 bases between. This CDR3 has 14 residues. CDR1 is MDHEN and CDR2 is SYDVKM in the germline V gene.

V gene TRBV6-6 combines with J gene TRBJ2-7; 9 nucleotides line up with TRBD1. J was trimmed by 4 bases and V by 7 bases; bases with no gene match: 8. Germline CDR1 and CDR2: MNHNY and SVGAGI (reference sequence). This CDR3 is 14 amino acids long. The chain's CDR3 is CASNSRTGDYEQYF. Written as DNA, the CDR3 is TGTGCCAGCAACTCGAGGACAGGGGATTACGAGCAGTACTTC.

This clone was seen just once. The chain is built from TRBV6-5 and TRBJ2-3; D perhaps matches TRBD2 (6 bases). This CDR3 is built from 14 residues. CDR1 MNHEY and CDR2 SVGAGI come from the germline V gene. V was cut by 3 bases and J by 11 bases, with 18 bases left in between. The CDR3 loop is CASSYQPGVIVQYF. CDR3 nucleotide sequence: TGTGCCAGCAGTTATCAGCCGGGGGTGATAGTGCAGTATTTT.

V is TRBV29-1 and J is TRBJ1-2; TRBD1 agrees at 7 bases. CDR3 size: 14 residues. V lost 4 bases, J lost 4 bases, and 9 bases stayed unmatched. Germline V gives CDR1 SQVTM, CDR2 ANQGSEA. The CDR3 here is CSVGTGGRIYGYTF. As DNA, the CDR3 is TGCAGCGTTGGGACAGGTGGGCGGATCTATGGCTACACCTTC.

The V and J genes are TRBV9 and TRBJ1-1; D not resolved. The V end was cut by 4 bases, the J end by 4 bases, with 14 bases between. There are 14 residues in the CDR3. CDR1 and CDR2 (germline): SGDLS, YYNGEE. The CDR3: CASSPTPRGTEAFF. The DNA of the CDR3 is TGTGCCAGCAGCCCGACACCTCGGGGCACTGAAGCTTTCTTT.

This chain links TRBV6-4 with TRBJ2-4, with a possible D match to TRBD1 (9 bases). Trimming took off 5 bases at V and 3 bases at J, with 23 bases between the two ends. Germline V gene sequence: CDR1 MRHNA, CDR2 SNTAGT. This CDR3 spans 18 amino acids. CDR3 sequence: CASSPREGQGSGKNIQYF. As DNA, the CDR3 is TGTGCCAGCAGTCCCCGGGAGGGACAGGGATCGGGCAAAAACATTCAGTACTTC.

The rearrangement uses TRBV7-2 and TRBJ2-2; 7 bases are a match to TRBD2. The CDR3 covers 16 residues. With V trimmed by 0 bases and J by 6 bases, 7 bases remained unmatched. Germline V lookup: CDR1 SGHTA, CDR2 FQGNSA. CDR3 residues: CASSLAWREKSGELFF. CDR3 bases: TGTGCCAGCAGCTTAGCGTGGCGGGAGAAGTCCGGGGAGCTGTTTTTT.

This clone was recorded a few times. The identical CDR3 is also encoded by other nucleotide sequences in the sample. The chain is built from TRBV27 and TRBJ1-6, with 10 nucleotides matching TRBD1. Germline V gene data show CDR1 as MNHEY and CDR2 as SMNVEV (reference sequence). The CDR3 length is 15 residues. The V gene end was trimmed by 0 bases and the J gene end by 7 bases; junction bases not matched to a gene: 0. DNA of the CDR3: TGTGCCAGCAGTTTATCGACAGGGGGCAATTCACCCCTCCACTTT. This sequence encodes CASSLSTGGNSPLHF.

This clone was detected only a few times. The genes are TRBV30 and TRBJ1-2; 7 positions match TRBD1. The germline CDR1 and CDR2 sequences are GTSNPN and SVGIG (reference sequence). This CDR3 contains 14 residues. J lost 6 bases, V lost 0 bases, and 7 bases had no gene match. DNA of the CDR3: TGTGCCTGGAGTGTACCGCGACAGGGAAATGGCTACACCTTC. Amino acid sequence: CAWSVPRQGNGYTF.

The genes are TRBV27 and TRBJ1-6; TRBD1 might be the D (6 bases). CDR1 is MNHEY and CDR2 is SMNVEV in the germline V gene (reference sequence). The CDR3 loop spans 13 amino acids. V was pared by 7 bases and J by 9 bases, with 13 bases between. The CDR3 region is CASTNRGGSPLHF. DNA for the CDR3: TGTGCCAGCACAAATAGGGGGGGTTCACCCCTCCACTTT.

V is TRBV28 and J is TRBJ2-3, with TRBD1 matching 8 bases. This CDR3 spans 16 amino acids. Germline CDR1 reads MDHEN; CDR2 reads SYDVKM. Trimming cost V 7 bases and J 0 bases; bases outside gene matches: 9. CDR3 coding DNA: TGTGCCAGCACTCGGACAGGGCCCTTTAGCACAGATACGCAGTATTTT. Its protein product is CASTRTGPFSTDTQYF.

V usage is TRBV28 and J usage is TRBJ2-7, with unresolved D. CDR1 and CDR2 from the germline V gene are MDHEN and SYDVKM. The CDR3 is 14 residues long. Trimming pared 2 bases from V and 5 bases from J, leaving 13 bases between. CDR3 DNA: TGTGCCAGCAGTTTAGAACCCCGCCCGGACGAGCAGTACTTC. As protein: CASSLEPRPDEQYF.

Turning to this clone: The same CDR3 can be traced to other DNA sequences in this sample. The rearrangement links TRBV5-1 to TRBJ1-1; no firm D call. Trimming left V 1 base short and J 0 bases short, with 4 bases between. CDR3 length: 13 amino acids. Germline V lookup: CDR1 SGHRS, CDR2 YFSETQ. CDR3 loop: CASSLTVNTEAFF. CDR3 DNA: TGCGCCAGCAGCTTGACGGTGAACACTGAAGCTTTCTTT.

On this clone: The germline gene is not matched at one end of the junction; a read error may be the cause. The chain combines TRBV7-7 with TRBJ2-3; no reliable D call. Germline loops: CDR1 SSHAT, CDR2 FNYEAQ (reference sequence). The CDR3 sequence is 15 residues long. The CDR3 region has the DNA TGTGCTAGCAGCCCCTATTTTTCCCTCACAGATACGCAGTATTTT. This sequence encodes CASSPYFSLTDTQYF. Combining the CDR3 with reference TRBV7-7 and TRBJ2-3 gives the whole variable domain GAGVSQSPRYKVTKRGQDVTLRCDPISSHATLYWYQQALGQGPEFLTYFNYEAQPDKSGLPSDRFSAERPEGSISTLTIQRTEQRDSAMYRCASSPYFSLTDTQYFGPGTRLTVL.

The chain links TRBV9 to TRBJ2-7, with 11 bases matching TRBD2. CDR1 and CDR2 (germline): SGDLS, YYNGEE. The CDR3 runs 15 residues. The V and J ends lost 0 bases and 8 bases, in that order; junction bases with no gene match: 7. CDR3 nucleotide sequence: TGTGCCAGCAGCGTAGACCCCACTAGCGGGGGAAAGCAGTACTTC. Its translation is CASSVDPTSGGKQYF. The whole variable domain, remainder taken from reference TRBV9 and TRBJ2-7, is DSGVTQTPKHLITATGQRVTLRCSPRSGDLSVYWYQQSLDQGLQFLIQYYNGEERAKGNILERFSAQQFPDLHSELNLSSLELGDSALYFCASSVDPTSGGKQYFGPGTRLTVT.

This clone was picked up a small number of times. The chain uses TRBV28 and TRBJ2-6; tentatively, D is TRBD1 (5 bases). The V gene lost 2 bases and the J gene lost 3 bases, with 11 bases spanning the gap. Germline V CDR1 and CDR2: MDHEN, SYDVKM. This CDR3 has 16 amino acids. DNA of the CDR3: TGTGCCAGCAGTTTACCTCAGGGTTATGGGGCCAACGTCCTGACTTTC. It is translated as CASSLPQGYGANVLTF.

The chain uses TRBV7-2 and TRBJ2-3; 13 bases fit TRBD2. The CDR3 is 18 amino acids. V trimming: 0 bases; J trimming: 3 bases; junction bases outside the gene matches: 6. The germline CDR1 and CDR2 sequences are SGHTA and FQGNSA. Written as DNA, the CDR3 is TGTGCCAGCAGCTTAGCAGTACTAGCGGGGGGGCCAACAGATACGCAGTATTTT. Protein: CASSLAVLAGGPTDTQYF.